This T cell receptor (beta chain) was recorded in a study of early T cells in non-severe SARS-CoV-2 infection. From the 5' RACE reads, TCRdb called clonotypes with MiXCR, one entry per CDR3 protein. The table shows 86,000 or so distinct CDR3 sequences, with roughly 6% occurring only once. Many counts were recorded for this clonotype. V lost 2 bases and J 5 bases, leaving 13 bases between the germline ends. CDR1 and CDR2 (germline): MNHNS, SASEGT. The CDR3 is made up of 15 amino acids. The clonotype was recovered from an adult who was a healthcare worker with PCR-confirmed SARS-CoV-2 infection or an uninfected control (not recorded which). V and J are TRBV6-1 and TRBJ1-5; tentative D call: TRBD1 (5 bases). Sequenced sample: whole blood. CDR3 sequence: CASSEWGREDQPQHF. The DNA for the CDR3 is TGTGCCAGCAGTGAATGGGGGAGGGAGGATCAGCCCCAGCATTTT.